Listed below are T cell receptor beta chains from one sample, sequenced in a study of OX40 agonist ivuxolimab in advanced cancers. The protocol was immunoSEQ multiplex PCR, while the TCRdb copy is restricted to in-frame clones and leaves out a portion. This table has approximately 77,000 clones, just under 95% appearing once. The starting material was CD4+ or CD8+ T cells sorted from blood, obtained in a trial of the OX40 agonist ivuxolimab. The receptors derive from an adult with an advanced solid tumor such as melanoma, head and neck, liver or kidney cancer. Both conserved end residues are part of each CDR3. A D gene is named only where the DNA matches it firmly. Only some rows state a clone size, as once, few, many or a class for expanded clones.

TRBV2	TRBJ2-1	.	.	CASSGLSYNEQFF	TGTGCCAGCAGCGGACTCTCCTACAATGAGCAGTTCTTC
TRBV7-6	TRBJ2-6	.	TRBD1	CASSSPGQHSSGANVLTF	TGTGCCAGCAGCTCCCCGGGACAGCACTCCTCTGGGGCCAACGTCCTGACTTTC
TRBV14	TRBJ2-7	.	.	CASSLRQAGTYEQYF	TGTGCCAGCAGCTTGCGACAGGCTGGTACCTACGAGCAGTACTTC
TRBV11-2	TRBJ1-1	.	TRBD1	CASSPIPDRGDTEAFF	TGTGCCAGCAGCCCAATACCAGACAGGGGTGACACTGAAGCTTTCTTT
TRBV7-3	TRBJ2-7	.	.	CASSSYQGYEQYF	TGTGCCAGCAGCTCCTACCAGGGATACGAGCAGTACTTC
TRBV6-5	TRBJ2-7	.	TRBD1	CASSVGTGGYEQYF	TGTGCCAGCAGCGTTGGGACAGGGGGTTACGAGCAGTACTTC
TRBV10-3	TRBJ1-5	few	.	CAISLQGDNQPQHF	TGTGCCATCTCCCTCCAGGGTGACAATCAGCCCCAGCATTTT
TRBV7-2	TRBJ1-5	.	TRBD1	CASNGEGQANQPQHF	TGTGCCAGCAATGGGGAGGGACAGGCGAATCAGCCCCAGCATTTT
TRBV27	TRBJ1-1	.	.	CASSYGSNTEAFF	TGTGCCAGCAGCTATGGGTCGAACACTGAAGCTTTCTTT
TRBV9	TRBJ2-3	.	.	CASRDYTDTQYF	TGTGCCAGCAGGGATTACACAGATACGCAGTATTTT
TRBV5-1	TRBJ2-4	.	TRBD1	CACSLPDRTGRNIQYF	TGCGCCTGCAGCCTCCCGGACAGGACAGGACGAAACATTCAGTACTTC
TRBV6-6	TRBJ1-1	.	TRBD1	CASSYGGGARGAEAFF	TGTGCCAGCAGTTACGGAGGGGGCGCCAGGGGAGCTGAAGCTTTCTTT
TRBV9	TRBJ2-7	.	TRBD1	CASSSWDRDEQYF	TGTGCCAGCAGCTCTTGGGACAGGGACGAGCAGTACTTC
TRBV9	TRBJ1-2	.	.	CASSVAQGQVYGYTF	TGTGCCAGCAGCGTTGCACAGGGTCAAGTTTATGGCTACACCTTC
TRBV13	TRBJ2-1	.	TRBD1	CASSLVQGAKGTNSYNEQFF	TGTGCCAGCAGCTTAGTCCAGGGGGCGAAGGGTACCAACTCCTACAATGAGCAGTTCTTC
TRBV4-3	TRBJ1-1	.	.	CASSQEGGTQQMTEAFF	TGCGCCAGCAGCCAAGAAGGAGGGACCCAGCAGATGACTGAAGCTTTCTTT
TRBV19	TRBJ2-2	.	.	CASSRGGAHTGELFF	TGTGCCAGTAGTAGGGGGGGCGCGCACACCGGGGAGCTGTTTTTT
TRBV13	TRBJ1-5	.	.	CASSLGGGARQPQHF	TGTGCCAGCAGCTTAGGGGGAGGGGCGCGGCAGCCCCAGCATTTT
TRBV4-2	TRBJ2-5	once	.	CASSQERGGQETQYF	TGTGCCAGCAGCCAAGAGAGGGGGGGCCAAGAGACCCAGTACTTC
TRBV25-1	TRBJ2-6	once	.	CASSVGSGANVLTF	TGTGCCAGCAGTGTAGGGTCTGGGGCCAACGTCCTGACTTTC
TRBV13	TRBJ2-7	.	.	CASSLAQRPPYF	TGTGCCAGCAGCTTAGCACAGCGCCCCCCGTACTTC
TRBV28	TRBJ2-6	.	.	CASITPSGANVLTF	TGTGCCAGCATTACACCTTCTGGGGCCAACGTCCTGACTTTC
TRBV25-1	TRBJ1-5	.	TRBD1	CASSDLDRQPNQPQHF	TGTGCCAGCAGTGACCTGGACAGGCAACCTAATCAGCCCCAGCATTTT
TRBV5-4	TRBJ2-7	.	TRBD1	CATRQGDYEQYF	TGTGCCACCAGACAGGGGGACTACGAGCAGTACTTC
TRBV5-6	TRBJ2-7	.	TRBD2	CASSLNPGLAGEFDEQYF	TGTGCCAGCAGCTTGAATCCGGGACTAGCGGGGGAATTTGACGAGCAGTACTTC
TRBV13	TRBJ1-2	.	.	CASSLGARLQDGYTF	TGTGCCAGCAGCTTAGGGGCCCGACTTCAGGATGGCTACACCTTC
TRBV2	TRBJ2-1	.	TRBD2	CASSEGGLAPSDEQFF	TGTGCCAGCAGTGAAGGGGGACTAGCCCCTTCGGATGAGCAGTTCTTC
TRBV5-1	TRBJ2-3	.	TRBD2	CASSPGTSTTLGYTDTQYF	TGCGCCAGCAGTCCCGGGACTAGCACGACCTTGGGCTATACAGATACGCAGTATTTT
TRBV14	TRBJ2-7	.	TRBD2	CASSSLAGGFYEQYF	TGTGCCAGCTCCTCTCTAGCGGGGGGCTTCTACGAGCAGTACTTC
TRBV2	TRBJ2-1	.	.	CASSEWGTYNEQFF	TGTGCCAGCAGTGAATGGGGGACCTACAATGAGCAGTTCTTC
TRBV2	TRBJ2-7	.	.	CASSEEAVSYEQYF	TGTGCCAGCAGTGAAGAGGCCGTCTCGTACGAGCAGTACTTC
TRBV19	TRBJ2-3	.	TRBD2	CASSMGLAGDTQYF	TGTGCCAGTAGTATGGGACTAGCGGGTGATACGCAGTATTTT
TRBV18	TRBJ2-1	.	.	CAILTTDYNEQFF	TGTGCCATCCTCACGACAGACTACAATGAGCAGTTCTTC
TRBV4-3	TRBJ1-3	.	.	CASSQDGTAGNTIYF	TGCGCCAGCAGCCAAGATGGGACGGCTGGAAACACCATATATTTT
TRBV29-1	TRBJ1-5	.	TRBD1	CSVARTGDSNQPQHF	TGCAGCGTTGCGAGGACAGGAGATAGCAATCAGCCCCAGCATTTT
TRBV7-9	TRBJ2-3	.	.	CASRMPGSTDTQYF	TGTGCCAGCAGGATGCCGGGAAGCACAGATACGCAGTATTTT
TRBV10-3	TRBJ1-2	.	.	CAISNGGGGDYGYTF	TGTGCCATCAGTAACGGAGGGGGGGGCGACTATGGCTACACCTTC
TRBV28	TRBJ1-3	.	.	CATAPGNTIYF	TGTGCCACCGCCCCAGGAAACACCATATATTTT
TRBV27	TRBJ2-3	.	.	CASSPPSPVVEPPTDTQYF	TGTGCCAGCAGTCCCCCCTCCCCCGTAGTAGAACCCCCCACAGATACGCAGTATTTT
TRBV5-6	TRBJ1-1	.	.	CASSPALGLEAFF	TGTGCCAGCAGCCCGGCCCTTGGACTGGAAGCTTTCTTT
TRBV11-3	TRBJ2-2	.	.	CASSLRDGHGELFF	TGTGCCAGCAGCTTGAGGGATGGGCACGGGGAGCTGTTTTTT
TRBV11-2	TRBJ2-7	.	.	CASSLGGPNYEQYF	TGTGCCAGCAGCTTAGGAGGGCCGAACTACGAGCAGTACTTC
TRBV13	TRBJ2-5	once	TRBD2	CASSLYSLAGASTPQETQYF	TGTGCCAGCAGCTTATACAGCCTAGCGGGGGCCTCCACTCCTCAAGAGACCCAGTACTTC
TRBV7-8	TRBJ2-7	.	.	CASSFLGGDALLYEQYF	TGTGCCAGCAGCTTTCTAGGGGGGGATGCTTTGCTGTACGAGCAGTACTTC
TRBV6-5	TRBJ1-1	.	TRBD1	CASSYGTGFTEAFF	TGTGCCAGCAGTTACGGGACAGGATTTACTGAAGCTTTCTTT
TRBV29-1	TRBJ2-7	.	.	CSVEVALANEQYF	TGCAGCGTTGAAGTAGCACTAGCCAACGAGCAGTACTTC
TRBV5-1	TRBJ1-2	.	.	CASSLAGSWGIHYNYGYTF	TGCGCCAGCAGCTTGGCCGGATCCTGGGGGATTCACTATAACTATGGCTACACCTTC
TRBV27	TRBJ2-3	once	.	CASSRLDVYTQYF	TGTGCCAGCAGTCGACTGGACGTGTATACGCAGTATTTT
TRBV7-9	TRBJ1-2	.	.	CASSLPGEGYGYTF	TGTGCCAGCAGCTTGCCGGGCGAGGGCTATGGCTACACCTTC
TRBV29-1	TRBJ1-4	once	TRBD1	CSVRGQEDEKLFF	TGCAGCGTTAGGGGACAGGAGGATGAAAAACTGTTTTTT
TRBV4-3	TRBJ2-3	.	.	CASSQDRVTHSSTDTQYF	TGCGCCAGCAGCCAAGATCGAGTGACCCATTCTAGCACAGATACGCAGTATTTT
TRBV7-6	TRBJ2-7	once	TRBD1	CASSLVTGGWSYEQYF	TGTGCCAGCAGCTTAGTCACAGGGGGATGGTCCTACGAGCAGTACTTC
TRBV6-5	TRBJ1-2	.	.	CASSYSTGEMDYGYTF	TGTGCCAGCAGTTACTCGACCGGGGAGATGGACTATGGCTACACCTTC
TRBV13	TRBJ1-5	.	TRBD1	CASSQGQYSNQPQHF	TGTGCCAGCAGCCAGGGACAGTATAGCAATCAGCCCCAGCATTTT
TRBV6-4	TRBJ1-3	.	.	CATPGQLSGNTIYF	TGTGCCACCCCTGGACAGCTCTCTGGAAACACCATATATTTT
TRBV27	TRBJ2-2	.	.	CASSLHLTGELFF	TGTGCCAGCAGTTTACACCTTACCGGGGAGCTGTTTTTT
TRBV11-3	TRBJ2-7	.	TRBD1	CASSDRDRGSYEQYF	TGTGCCAGCAGCGACCGGGACAGGGGCTCCTACGAGCAGTACTTC
TRBV11-2	TRBJ2-5	.	TRBD2	CASSFELAGAETQYF	TGTGCCAGCAGCTTCGAACTAGCGGGGGCAGAGACCCAGTACTTC
TRBV9	TRBJ1-3	.	TRBD1	CASSDRDSGMWNTIYF	TGTGCCAGCAGCGACCGGGACAGCGGTATGTGGAACACCATATATTTT